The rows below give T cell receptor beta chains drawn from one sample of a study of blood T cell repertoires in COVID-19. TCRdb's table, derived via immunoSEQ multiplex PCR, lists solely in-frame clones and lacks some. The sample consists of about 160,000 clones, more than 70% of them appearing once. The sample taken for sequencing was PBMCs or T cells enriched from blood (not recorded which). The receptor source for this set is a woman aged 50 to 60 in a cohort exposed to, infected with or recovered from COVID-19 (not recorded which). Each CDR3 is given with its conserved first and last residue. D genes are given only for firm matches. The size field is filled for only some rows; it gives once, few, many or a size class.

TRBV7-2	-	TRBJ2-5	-	TGTGCCAGCAGCTTAGGTCCCGCGGCTACCCAAGAGACCCAGTACTTC	CASSLGPAATQETQYF
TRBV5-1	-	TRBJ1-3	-	TGCGCCAGCAGCGCCACAGGCTCTGGAAACACCATATATTTT	CASSATGSGNTIYF
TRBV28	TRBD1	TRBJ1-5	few	TGTGCCAGCAGTTTCAGTAGGGGGCGAGAGCCCCAGCATTTT	CASSFSRGREPQHF
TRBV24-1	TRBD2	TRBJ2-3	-	TGTGCCACCAGTGATTTTAACGGGAGGGCCGTAGATACGCAGTATTTT	CATSDFNGRAVDTQYF
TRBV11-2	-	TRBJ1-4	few	TGTGCCAGCAGCCTACTAAATGAAAAACTGTTTTTT	CASSLLNEKLFF
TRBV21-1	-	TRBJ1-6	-	TGTGCCAGCAGCCACAGGGGGCGGAATTCACCCCTCCACTTT	CASSHRGRNSPLHF
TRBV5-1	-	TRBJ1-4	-	TGCGCCAGCAGCTTTCGGGGAAGGGAAAAACTGTTTTTT	CASSFRGREKLFF
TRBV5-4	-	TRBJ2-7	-	TGTGCCAGCAGCTTGGTTGGTACGCCTCATGGCATCTACGAGCAGTACTTC	CASSLVGTPHGIYEQYF
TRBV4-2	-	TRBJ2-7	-	TGTGCCAGCAGCCAAGCGGAGGGAGGGGGGGCCTCTGTGCAGTACTTC	CASSQAEGGGASVQYF
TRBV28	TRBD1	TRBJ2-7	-	TGTGCCAGCACCCAGACAGGGGCGATTTCCTACGAGCAGTACTTC	CASTQTGAISYEQYF
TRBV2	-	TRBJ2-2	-	TGTGCCAGCACCAGGACATCGGTGAACACCGGGGAGCTGTTTTTT	CASTRTSVNTGELFF
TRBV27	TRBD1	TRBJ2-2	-	TGTGCCAGCAGGGGGGGACAGGGGGCGCCTGGCGGGGAGCTGTTTTTT	CASRGGQGAPGGELFF
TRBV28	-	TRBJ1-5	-	TGTGCCAGCAGTCCGGGGGGAATGCTAAGCAATCAGCCCCAGCATTTT	CASSPGGMLSNQPQHF
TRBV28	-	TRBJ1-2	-	TGTGCCAGCAGTTCTCCTCACCGACAGGTCTATGGCTACACCTTC	CASSSPHRQVYGYTF
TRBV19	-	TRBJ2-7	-	TGTGCCAGTAGGCCGGTTGGGGGGGGCCAGCAGTACTTC	CASRPVGGGQQYF
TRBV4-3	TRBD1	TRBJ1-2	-	TGCGCCAGCAGAGGACAGGATCATATGTACGGCTACACCTTC	CASRGQDHMYGYTF
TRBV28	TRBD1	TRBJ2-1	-	TGTGCCAGCAAAACGGGACAGGAGGACAATGAGCAGTTCTTC	CASKTGQEDNEQFF
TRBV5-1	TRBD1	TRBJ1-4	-	TGCGCCAGCAGCTTGGAGGGCAGGGGGCACGAAAAACTGTTTTTT	CASSLEGRGHEKLFF
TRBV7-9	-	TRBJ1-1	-	TGTGCCAGCAGCCTAGACACGGGGGTGAGGGCGGGCACTGAAGCTTTCTTT	CASSLDTGVRAGTEAFF
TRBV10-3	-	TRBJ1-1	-	TGTGCCATCAGTGAGTCCTCACTACCTGAAGCTTTCTTT	CAISESSLPEAFF
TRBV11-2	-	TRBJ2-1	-	TGTGCCAGCAGCTTAGATCTAAGGGGAGGGGGGTTCGAGCAGTTCTTC	CASSLDLRGGGFEQFF
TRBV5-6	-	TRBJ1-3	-	TGTGCCAGCAGCTTGTTTGTCATCGGTGGAAACACCATATATTTT	CASSLFVIGGNTIYF
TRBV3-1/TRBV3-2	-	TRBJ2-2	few	TGTGCCAGCAGCCAAGCCATGTCAACCGGGGAGCTGTTTTTT	CASSQAMSTGELFF
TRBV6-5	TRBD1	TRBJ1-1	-	TGTGCCAGCAGTTATCAGAGGACAGGGGTCATTGAAGCTTTCTTT	CASSYQRTGVIEAFF
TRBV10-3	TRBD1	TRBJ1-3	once	TGTGCCATCAGGGACAGGTCTAGCTCTGGAAACACCATATATTTT	CAIRDRSSSGNTIYF
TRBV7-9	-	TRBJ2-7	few	TGTGCCAGCAGCTTAGCGCCAGAATCCTACGAGCAGTACTTC	CASSLAPESYEQYF
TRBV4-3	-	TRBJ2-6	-	TGCGCCAGCAGCCAAGCGATGGGACTTAACGTCCTGACTTTC	CASSQAMGLNVLTF
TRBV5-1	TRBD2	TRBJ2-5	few	TGCGCCAGCAGCTTGGCTAGCGGGGGGGCAGGAGAGACCCAGTACTTC	CASSLASGGAGETQYF
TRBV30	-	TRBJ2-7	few	TGTGCCTGGAGCGACGGGAGCTCCTACGAGCAGTACTTC	CAWSDGSSYEQYF
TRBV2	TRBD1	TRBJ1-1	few	TGTGCCAGCAGTGAACAGGGGGGCGCTGAAGCTTTCTTT	CASSEQGGAEAFF